Detailed here is one T cell receptor (beta chain). Antigen: not known. This specimen comes from a study of resident and recirculating memory T cells in vitiligo. About the research overall: Epidermis came from shave biopsies of lesional and nonlesional sites, plus PBMCs. General observations from the study: No unique dominant TCR clone was found in vitiligo lesions.

No patient showed confetti depigmentation, a clinical sign of active disease. Anyone treated within the previous three months was excluded. V trimming: 8 bases; J trimming: 4 bases; junction bases outside the gene matches: 3. CDR1 is SGHAT and CDR2 is FQNNGV in the germline V gene. This CDR3 is built from 14 residues. Sequencing was performed with immunoSEQ multiplex PCR; in TCRdb, only in-frame clones are kept and a portion is missing. The table records 72,000 or so clones, about 92% of them present only once. The receptor comes from a male donor with vitiligo. Source material: blood. The V and J genes are TRBV11-2 and TRBJ2-7; TRBD2 matches at 15 bases. The CDR3 loop reads CASRTSGRVYEQYF. In DNA form, the CDR3 reads TGTGCCAGCCGGACTAGCGGGAGGGTATACGAGCAGTACTTC.